This TCR beta chain was profiled in a study of blood T cell repertoires in COVID-19. The CDR3 has 14 amino acids. Losses at the gene ends were 8 bases for V and 4 bases for J; bases not matched to a gene: 9. Per the germline V gene, CDR1 is SNHLY and CDR2 is FYNNEI. TCRdb's table, derived via immunoSEQ multiplex PCR, lists solely in-frame clones and lacks some. In the table there are around 320,000 clones, approximately 89% of which are singletons. Sequencing was performed on peripheral blood. The origin of this receptor is a woman aged 25-40 years with COVID-19, enrolled during active disease. The genes are TRBV2 and TRBJ1-1, with 8 bases matching TRBD1. The CDR3 DNA reads TGTGCCAGCGCAGACAGGGGCGTACTCACTGAAGCTTTCTTT. This encodes CASADRGVLTEAFF. Full variable domain (missing parts from reference TRBV2 and TRBJ1-1): EPEVTQTPSHQVTQMGQEVILRCVPISNHLYFYWYRQILGQKVEFLVSFYNNEISEKSEIFDDQFSVERPDGSNFTLKIRSTKLEDSAMYFCASADRGVLTEAFFGQGTRLTVV.